This TCR beta chain is drawn from a study of T cells in Graves' hyperthyroidism and ophthalmopathy. Whole-study context: The blood sample was taken at first diagnosis, before treatment began.

This clonotype showed up just a few times. Researchers amplified the TCR beta CDR3 regions from RNA transcripts. During a first-round RT-PCR of the TCR CDR3, the HTBI primer set was used. TCRdb re-called the multiplex PCR reads with MiXCR, one entry per CDR3 protein. The repertoire holds about 530,000 distinct CDR3 sequences, about 15% seen once, with under 20% in the top ten. Sequencing input: blood. The clonotype comes from a woman aged 18 to 35 with Graves' ophthalmopathy.

DNA of the CDR3: TGTGCCAGCAGTCGGAGGGTTATTCCCCCCCTCCACTTT. Translated, it gives CASSRRVIPPLHF. The chain is built from TRBV28 and TRBJ1-6, with D uncertain. The CDR3 totals 13 residues. V lost 5 bases, J lost 13 bases, and 15 bases lay in between. In germline, CDR1 is MDHEN, CDR2 SYDVKM.